The 2 T cell receptor beta chains below come from one sample, sequenced in a study of OX40 agonist ivuxolimab in advanced cancers. Produced via immunoSEQ multiplex PCR; TCRdb's table is partial and in-frame only. The sample has roughly 66,000 clones; 75% to 90% are singletons. Sequencing used CD4+ or CD8+ T cells sorted from blood, obtained in a trial of the OX40 agonist ivuxolimab. These receptors originate from an adult with an advanced solid tumor such as melanoma, head and neck, liver or kidney cancer.

The chain has TRBV7-9 and TRBJ2-3, with D unclear. The CDR3 extends over 14 amino acids. The germline gives CDR1 SEHNR, CDR2 FQNEAQ (reference sequence). The ends were cut back, 1 base at V and 0 bases at J, with 5 bases in the middle. The CDR3 loop is CASSLGASTDTQYF. For the CDR3, the DNA is TGTGCCAGCAGCTTAGGGGCGAGCACAGATACGCAGTATTTT.

This clone has just a few counts. This chain connects TRBV5-4 to TRBJ2-7; 12 bases align to TRBD2. Unmatched junction bases numbered 7, after V lost 0 bases and J lost 6 bases. The V gene's germline CDR1 is SGHNT and CDR2 YYREEE (reference sequence). The CDR3 has 16 residues. CDR3 coding DNA: TGTGCCAGCAGCTTGGCCTCCGGACTAGCGGGAATCGAGCAGTACTTC. Protein product: CASSLASGLAGIEQYF. The entire variable domain, with the rest obtained from reference TRBV5-4 and TRBJ2-7, is as follows: ETGVTQSPTHLIKTRGQQVTLRCSSQSGHNTVSWYQQALGQGPQFIFQYYREEENGRGNFPPRFSGLQFPNYSSELNVNALELDDSALYLCASSLASGLAGIEQYFGPGTRLTVT.